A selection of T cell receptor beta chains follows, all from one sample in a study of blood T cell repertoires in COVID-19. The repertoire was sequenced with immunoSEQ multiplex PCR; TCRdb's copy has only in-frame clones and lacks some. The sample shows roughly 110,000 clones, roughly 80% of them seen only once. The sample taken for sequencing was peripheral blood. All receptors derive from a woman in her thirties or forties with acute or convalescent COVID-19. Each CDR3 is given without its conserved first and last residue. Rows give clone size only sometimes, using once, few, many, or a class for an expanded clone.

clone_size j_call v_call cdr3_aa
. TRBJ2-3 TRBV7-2 ASSFGGGRSTDTQY
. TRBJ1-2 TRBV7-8 ASSATGTAYGYT
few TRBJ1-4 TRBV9 ASSPQSNEKLF
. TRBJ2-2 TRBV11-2 ASSPTGGYTGELF
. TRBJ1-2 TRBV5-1 ASSLAPGQLRHYGYT
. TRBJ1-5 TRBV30 AWGTGKNQPQH
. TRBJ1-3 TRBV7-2 ASSPWTGGVTIY
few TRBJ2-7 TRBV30 AWSEDKFSYEQY
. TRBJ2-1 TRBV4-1 ASSQEVAGGGLVEQF
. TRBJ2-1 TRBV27 ASSAGTSGSHEQF
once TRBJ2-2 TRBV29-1 SVETGNTGELF
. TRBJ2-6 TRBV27 ASSAWDISSGANVLT
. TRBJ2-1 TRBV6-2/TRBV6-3 ASSYPTPNREQF
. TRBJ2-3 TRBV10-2 ATGTSGGGNTQY
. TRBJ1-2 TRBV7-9 ASSLRGQSN
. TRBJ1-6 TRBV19 ASSSPPGTGSDSPLH
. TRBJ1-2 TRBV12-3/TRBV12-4 ASSLGYGYT
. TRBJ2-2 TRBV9 ASSVAPPGRTNTGELF
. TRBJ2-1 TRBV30 AWSGGTSGGRLYNEQF
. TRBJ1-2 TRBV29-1 SAQRQTTNYGYT
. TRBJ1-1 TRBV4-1 ASSRGQSMNTEAF
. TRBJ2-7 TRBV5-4 ASSLFGGGTYEQY
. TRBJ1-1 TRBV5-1 ASSFTGQGDTEAF
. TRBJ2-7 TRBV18 ASSPAGQASYEQY
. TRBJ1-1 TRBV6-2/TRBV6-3 ASSYRQAGNTEAF
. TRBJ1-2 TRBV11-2 ASSLRGYGYT
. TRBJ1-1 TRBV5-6 ASSLKWTGGKNTEAF
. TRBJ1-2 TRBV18 ASSPMTGNGYT
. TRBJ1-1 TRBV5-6 ASSLRIRGGLGTEAF
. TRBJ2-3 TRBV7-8 ASSLGADTDTQY
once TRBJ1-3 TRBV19 ATDDTSFSGNTIY
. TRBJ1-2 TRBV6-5 ASSPNYGYT
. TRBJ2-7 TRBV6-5 ASSYSGLAGYEQY
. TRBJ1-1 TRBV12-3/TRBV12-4 ASMTAYTEAF
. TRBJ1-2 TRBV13 ASRLGTGERYGYT
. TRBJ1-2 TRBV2 ASSALRTGDGYGYT
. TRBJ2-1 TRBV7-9 ASSFPPTSGGRDNEQF
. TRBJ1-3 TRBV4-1 ASSLQFSGNTIY
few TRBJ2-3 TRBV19 ASTPPGRGTDTQY
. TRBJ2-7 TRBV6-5 ATRWGEVQHEQY
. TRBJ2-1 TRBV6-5 ASSPSGGSYNEQF